These T cell receptor beta chains were read from a single sample in a study of Graves' ophthalmopathy and Graves' hyperthyroidism. TCRdb analysed the multiplex PCR reads with MiXCR anew, one entry per CDR3 protein. The table shows 150,000 to 200,000 distinct CDR3 sequences, with roughly two fifths occurring only once. The sequencing sample was made of peripheral blood. These receptors were taken from a man younger than 45 with Graves' ophthalmopathy. CDR3s include the opening cysteine and the closing phenylalanine or tryptophan. D genes are given only for firm matches. Expanded clones are given a class, and other clones once, few, many or no size at all.

TRBJ2-7	TRBV7-2	-	-	TGTGCCAGCAGCCCAAATATCCACGAGCAGTACTTC	CASSPNIHEQYF
TRBJ2-5	TRBV6-2/TRBV6-3	-	TRBD2	TGTGCCAGCGGAACCGGGGGGGGAGAGACCCAGTACTTC	CASGTGGGETQYF
TRBJ2-5	TRBV5-5	many	-	TGTGCCAGCAGCTTGGGGCCAGATCAAGAGACCCAGTACTTC	CASSLGPDQETQYF
TRBJ1-6	TRBV6-1	many	TRBD1	TGTGCCAGCAGTGAAATTAAGGGACAGGGGGCTTCACCCCTCCACTTT	CASSEIKGQGASPLHF
TRBJ1-6	TRBV6-2/TRBV6-3	-	-	TGTGCCAGCTCGGAGCAGGGCCGATCACCCCTCCACTTT	CASSEQGRSPLHF
TRBJ2-5	TRBV27	many	-	TGTGCCAGCAGTCTCCTCGGGGGTGGCCAAGAGACCCAGTACTTC	CASSLLGGGQETQYF
TRBJ1-2	TRBV12-3/TRBV12-4	many	-	TGTGCCAGCAGTTATGTTTCCTATGGCTACACCTTC	CASSYVSYGYTF
TRBJ2-5	TRBV7-2	-	TRBD1	TGTGCCAGCGACTGGACAGGGGGGGCCGGGGAGACCCAGTACTTC	CASDWTGGAGETQYF
TRBJ1-1	TRBV28	many	TRBD1	TGTGCCACCAGACAGGGGGCCCTCATGAACACTGAAGCTTTCTTT	CATRQGALMNTEAFF
TRBJ1-5	TRBV12-3/TRBV12-4	many	-	TGTGCCAGCAGTACAAATAGCAATCAGCCCCAGCATTTT	CASSTNSNQPQHF
TRBJ1-5	TRBV6-1	-	TRBD1	TGTGCCAGCAGTGATGGGACAGGGGAACAGCCCCAGCATTTT	CASSDGTGEQPQHF
TRBJ2-2	TRBV30	many	-	TGTGCCTGGAGGGCGGACAGATACGGGGAGCTGTTTTTT	CAWRADRYGELFF
TRBJ2-7	TRBV11-2	-	TRBD2	TGTGCCAGCAGCTCGGGACTAGCGGGACGACGCGAGCAGTACTTC	CASSSGLAGRREQYF
TRBJ2-2	TRBV11-2	-	TRBD2	TGTGCCAGCAGATCTACGGGACTAGCGGGAGAGGACACCGGGGAGCTGTTTTTT	CASRSTGLAGEDTGELFF
TRBJ2-7	TRBV6-2/TRBV6-3	-	-	TGTGCCAGCAGCCCGGGCGAGGCGGCATACGAGCAGTACTTC	CASSPGEAAYEQYF
TRBJ2-5	TRBV19	-	-	TGTGCCAGTAAGGGCCAAGAGACCCAGTACTTC	CASKGQETQYF
TRBJ1-1	TRBV3-1	many	-	TGTGCCAGCAGCCACTCGACAGGGAACACTGAAGCTTTCTTT	CASSHSTGNTEAFF
TRBJ1-5	TRBV6-1	many	-	TGTGCCAGCAGTGAAGTTGCTGGCAATCAGCCCCAGCATTTT	CASSEVAGNQPQHF
TRBJ1-2	TRBV11-2	many	-	TGTGCCAGCAGCTCCCTCCTAGACAGGCACGGTGGCTACACCTTC	CASSSLLDRHGGYTF
TRBJ1-5	TRBV12-3/TRBV12-4	many	TRBD1	TGTGCCAGCAGCCCAGGGGGGGGGCTGCCCCAGCATTTT	CASSPGGGLPQHF
TRBJ1-6	TRBV6-4	many	TRBD1	TGTGCCAGCAGATACAGGGGAAGCAATGATTCACCCCTCCACTTT	CASRYRGSNDSPLHF
TRBJ2-1	TRBV20-1	many	TRBD2	TGCAGTGCTAGCGTCCGGCGGGAGGGCTACAATGAGCAGTTCTTC	CSASVRREGYNEQFF
TRBJ2-5	TRBV29-1	-	-	TGCAGCGTCCAGACAGCCTTCGAGACCCAGTACTTC	CSVQTAFETQYF
TRBJ2-1	TRBV28	many	-	TGTGCCAGCAGATCCAATGAGCAGTTCTTC	CASRSNEQFF
TRBJ2-7	TRBV4-1	many	-	TGCGCCAGCAGCCGGAACAGGGACCACGAGCAGTACTTC	CASSRNRDHEQYF
TRBJ2-7	TRBV28	many	TRBD1	TGTGCCAGCAGTCTCGACAGGGGTTGGTACGAGCAGTACTTC	CASSLDRGWYEQYF
TRBJ2-5	TRBV7-9	many	-	TGTGCCAGCAGCTTAGGGATACAAGAGACCCAGTACTTC	CASSLGIQETQYF
TRBJ1-1	TRBV27	-	-	TGTGCCAGCAGTACAGGCCTGGGGAACACTGAAGCTTTCTTT	CASSTGLGNTEAFF
TRBJ1-2	TRBV7-9	-	-	TGTGCCAGCAGCTTAGTACCGGCCAGGGCAAATGGCTACACCTTC	CASSLVPARANGYTF
TRBJ1-2	TRBV27	many	-	TGTGCCAGCAGTTTATTTGGGGGCGGGGGCTACACCTTC	CASSLFGGGGYTF
TRBJ1-1	TRBV7-9	many	-	TGTGCCAGTGAGCCGGCGACTGAAGCTTTCTTT	CASEPATEAFF
TRBJ1-1	TRBV10-3	many	-	TGTGCCATCAGAACGAGCACTGAAGCTTTCTTT	CAIRTSTEAFF
TRBJ1-2	TRBV12-3/TRBV12-4	-	-	TGTGCCAGCGGTCTACCGGGCTTGAACTATGGCTACACCTTC	CASGLPGLNYGYTF
TRBJ2-2	TRBV7-2	many	-	TGTGCCAGCAGCGCCATTCACCTCGGGGAGCTGTTTTTT	CASSAIHLGELFF
TRBJ1-5	TRBV29-1	many	-	TGCAGCGTTTCACAGGGACCAGGTCAGCCCCAGCATTTT	CSVSQGPGQPQHF
TRBJ2-5	TRBV9	-	TRBD1	TGTGCCAGCAGCGGCGACAGGGGGCAAGAGACCCAGTACTTC	CASSGDRGQETQYF
TRBJ2-7	TRBV11-2	many	-	TGTGCCAGCAGCTTAGCCACTGCGAGGGAGCAGTACTTC	CASSLATAREQYF
TRBJ2-7	TRBV29-1	many	-	TGCAGCGTTGAAGAAGCAGGACAGAGCACTTACGAGCAGTACTTC	CSVEEAGQSTYEQYF
TRBJ2-2	TRBV6-2/TRBV6-3	once	TRBD2	TGTGCCAGCAGTGGACGGACTAGCGGGGGCTCCGGGGAGCTGTTTTTT	CASSGRTSGGSGELFF
TRBJ2-5	TRBV10-3	-	-	TGTGCCATCAGTGACGGGACAAGCTTCCAGACCCAGTACTTC	CAISDGTSFQTQYF
TRBJ1-3	TRBV7-2	many	-	TGTGCCAGCAGACCTGACAGGAGCTCGGGTACCATATATTTT	CASRPDRSSGTIYF
TRBJ2-7	TRBV6-5	many	TRBD2	TGTGCCAGCACCCCAAGCGTCTCGGGGGGCGAGCAGTACTTC	CASTPSVSGGEQYF
TRBJ2-5	TRBV7-2	-	-	TGTGCCAGCAGCTTAGGGACGGCCGGAGAGACCCAGTACTTC	CASSLGTAGETQYF
TRBJ1-1	TRBV4-2	many	-	TGTGCCAGCAGCCAAGGTCACACTGAAGCTTTCTTT	CASSQGHTEAFF
TRBJ1-1	TRBV6-5	many	-	TGTGCCAGCAACCCTGCAGGGTACACTGAAGCTTTCTTT	CASNPAGYTEAFF
TRBJ2-7	TRBV12-3/TRBV12-4	many	-	TGTGCCAGCAGCCCCGACGGGGGTGGCGAGCAGTACTTC	CASSPDGGGEQYF
TRBJ2-5	TRBV12-3/TRBV12-4	-	-	TGTGCCAGCAGTTACCATAATCAAGAGACCCAGTACTTC	CASSYHNQETQYF
TRBJ2-5	TRBV15	many	-	TGTGCCACCAGCTCGACAGAACAATCGACCCAGTACTTC	CATSSTEQSTQYF
TRBJ1-2	TRBV6-1	few	-	TGTGCCAGCAGTGAAAGGACTGCTAACTATGGCTACACCTTC	CASSERTANYGYTF